Listed below are T cell receptor beta chains from one sample, sequenced in a study of CD8+ T cells in alopecia areata. Generated by immunoSEQ multiplex PCR, the TCRdb table keeps only in-frame clones and is missing some. The sample lists about 140,000 clones, 55% seen once, with approximately 4.3% in the top ten. Sequences were obtained from CD4+ T cells sorted from blood. The source is a human donor in good health. CDR3s include the opening cysteine and the closing phenylalanine or tryptophan. The order of the fields is D gene, clone size, V gene, J gene, CDR3 DNA, CDR3 protein. D genes are given only for firm matches. Rows give clone size only sometimes, using once, few, many, or a class for an expanded clone.

D: NA
size: NA
V: TRBV5-1
J: TRBJ1-2
DNA: TGCGCCAGCAGCTTGAACCTTAACTATGGCTACACCTTC
CDR3: CASSLNLNYGYTF

D: NA
size: NA
V: TRBV7-9
J: TRBJ2-3
DNA: TGTGCCAGCAGCTTAAGTGTCGCGCAGGGCACGCAGTATTTT
CDR3: CASSLSVAQGTQYF

D: TRBD1
size: few
V: TRBV27
J: TRBJ2-7
DNA: TGTGCCAGCAGTTTAAGGGGGACAGGGACGGTCTACGAGCAGTACTTC
CDR3: CASSLRGTGTVYEQYF

D: NA
size: few
V: TRBV19
J: TRBJ1-2
DNA: TGTGCCAGTAGTATCTTACCGCAGGAGAGGACTAACTATGGCTACACCTTC
CDR3: CASSILPQERTNYGYTF

D: TRBD2
size: NA
V: TRBV27
J: TRBJ2-1
DNA: TGTGCCAGCAGTCAGATAGCGGGAGCCTACAATGAGCAGTTCTTC
CDR3: CASSQIAGAYNEQFF

D: TRBD2
size: few
V: TRBV29-1
J: TRBJ2-5
DNA: TGCAGCGTTCCCAGGACTAGCGGAGAGACCCAGTACTTC
CDR3: CSVPRTSGETQYF

D: NA
size: NA
V: TRBV5-1
J: TRBJ2-7
DNA: TGCGCCAGCAGCTCCGGCAGGGCCTACGAGCAGTACTTC
CDR3: CASSSGRAYEQYF

D: TRBD1
size: NA
V: TRBV19
J: TRBJ1-2
DNA: TGTGCCAGTAGTATCGAAAGGACAGGGGACGACTATGGCTACACCTTC
CDR3: CASSIERTGDDYGYTF

D: TRBD1
size: NA
V: TRBV30
J: TRBJ1-5
DNA: TGTGCCTGGGGGACAGGGGGTACCGATCAGCCCCAGCATTTT
CDR3: CAWGTGGTDQPQHF

D: NA
size: NA
V: TRBV2
J: TRBJ2-6
DNA: TGTGCCAGCAGTGAAGCCCGGACCGGGACTCTGAGCTCTGGGGCCAACGTCCTGACTTTC
CDR3: CASSEARTGTLSSGANVLTF

D: NA
size: few
V: TRBV5-1
J: TRBJ2-3
DNA: TGCGCCAGCAGCCGACGTCCGGCGGATAGCACAGATACGCAGTATTTT
CDR3: CASSRRPADSTDTQYF

D: NA
size: NA
V: TRBV2
J: TRBJ2-2
DNA: TGTGCCAGCAGTGAAGCCCCCGGGGTTGGCGGGGAGCTGTTTTTT
CDR3: CASSEAPGVGGELFF

D: NA
size: NA
V: TRBV4-2
J: TRBJ1-4
DNA: TGTGCCAGCAGCCAAGAGGACACAAATGAAAAACTGTTTTTT
CDR3: CASSQEDTNEKLFF

D: NA
size: NA
V: TRBV6-5
J: TRBJ2-7
DNA: TGTGCCAGCAGTTACTCGAGGACCGATACCTACGAGCAGTACTTC
CDR3: CASSYSRTDTYEQYF

D: NA
size: NA
V: TRBV20-1
J: TRBJ1-3
DNA: TGCAGTGCTAGAGATCGGAACACCATATATTTT
CDR3: CSARDRNTIYF

D: NA
size: few
V: TRBV7-9
J: TRBJ1-1
DNA: TGTGCCAGCAGCCCAGCCGGACAGACAAACACTGAAGCTTTCTTT
CDR3: CASSPAGQTNTEAFF

D: NA
size: NA
V: TRBV7-3
J: TRBJ2-3
DNA: TGTGCCAGCAGTTTACGCGGGGCAGATACGCAGTATTTT
CDR3: CASSLRGADTQYF

D: TRBD1
size: NA
V: TRBV30
J: TRBJ2-1
DNA: TGTGCCTGGAGTTCAGGGGGCGCGGGCTACAATGAGCAGTTCTTC
CDR3: CAWSSGGAGYNEQFF